This T cell receptor (beta chain) is drawn from a study of T cells in Graves' hyperthyroidism and ophthalmopathy. Study-level findings and limits: Ophthalmopathy was distinguished from stable hyperthyroidism by 13 V-J signatures.

This clonotype was recorded only once. Its antigen remains unidentified. Diagnoses were made from clinical symptoms, serum measures (thyroxine and TRAb), thyroid ultrasound and orbital computed tomography. Amplification of TCR beta CDR3 regions was performed using RNA transcripts as template. Using the HTBI primer set, a first-round RT-PCR was run on the TCR CDR3. From the multiplex PCR reads, TCRdb called clonotypes with MiXCR, one entry per CDR3 protein. Of roughly 640,000 distinct CDR3 sequences listed, 16% are singletons. Trimming shortened V by 0 bases and J by 4 bases, and 12 bases separated the two germline ends. The CDR3 is 15 amino acids. Germline CDR1 reads SGHTA; CDR2 reads FQGNSA.

The sample was blood. This receptor was taken from a woman in her 40s with Graves' ophthalmopathy. The chain is built from TRBV7-2 and TRBJ2-5; TRBD2 might be the D (6 bases). The CDR3 spells CASSLAGRQGETQYF. The DNA of the CDR3 is TGTGCCAGCAGCTTAGCGGGGAGGCAGGGAGAGACCCAGTACTTC.